Following are 8 T cell receptor beta chains from one sample sequenced in a study of blood T cell dynamics during melanoma immunotherapy. Time point: week 3, after first cycle of checkpoint inhibitor. Produced via immunoSEQ multiplex PCR; TCRdb's table is partial and in-frame only. The table lists around 10,000 clones, roughly nine tenths of them singletons. Sequenced material: blood, taken from a patient treated with checkpoint blockade. The receptors were gathered from a human donor with melanoma.

The J gene is TRBJ2-1, the V gene TRBV14, with unresolved D. CDR3 length equals 12 residues. V lost 5 bases, J lost 11 bases, and 13 bases lay in between. From germline, CDR1 is SGHDN and CDR2 FVKESK. CDR3 nucleotide sequence: TGTGCCAGCAGCAACTACCGCGGTCAGCAGTTCTTC. Its translation: CASSNYRGQQFF.

This clone was seen just once. Relative to the germline gene, one junction end is altered; a read error may explain this. The rearrangement joins TRBV7-7 to TRBJ2-5; D may correspond to TRBD1 or TRBD2 (6 bases each). The CDR3 runs 16 residues. The germline V gene has CDR1 SSHAT and CDR2 FNYEAQ (reference sequence). CDR3 coding DNA: TGTGCTAGCAGCTTGGGGGGCGGAGGGGGCCAAGAGACCCAGTACTTC. Protein: CASSLGGGGGQETQYF.

The rearrangement links TRBV9 to TRBJ2-7, with a possible D match to TRBD2 (6 bases). Trimming pared 3 bases from V and 0 bases from J, leaving 16 bases between. CDR1 is SGDLS and CDR2 is YYNGEE in the germline V gene. The CDR3 consists of 16 residues. CDR3 residues: CASSAPSDQSSYEQYF. The CDR3, as DNA: TGTGCCAGCAGCGCCCCTAGCGACCAGAGCTCCTACGAGCAGTACTTC.

The V and J genes are TRBV4-2 and TRBJ2-2; TRBD2 agrees at 9 bases. The CDR3 contains 16 residues. V dropped 4 bases and J dropped 3; count of bases not matched to a gene: 6. Germline V CDR1 and CDR2: LGHNA, YNFKEQ. The chain's CDR3 is CASSPHGTSYTGELFF. CDR3 DNA: TGTGCCAGCAGCCCTCATGGGACTAGCTACACCGGGGAGCTGTTTTTT.

The V gene is TRBV27, the J gene TRBJ2-5; tentative D call: TRBD2 (7 bases). This CDR3 is built from 14 residues. Trimming pared 10 bases from V and 1 base from J, leaving 16 bases between. Germline V gene lookup returns CDR1 MNHEY and CDR2 SMNVEV (reference sequence). The CDR3 sequence is CATPGEGGQETQYF. The CDR3 DNA reads as TGTGCCACCCCAGGGGAGGGGGGCCAAGAGACCCAGTACTTC.

This sequence joins TRBV7-2 and TRBJ2-7, with D possibly TRBD1 on 6 matching bases. V was shortened by 5 bases and J by 2 bases, with 10 bases between the two germline ends. Per the germline V gene, CDR1 is SGHTA and CDR2 is FQGNSA. This CDR3 is built from 13 residues. CDR3 in amino acids: CASSPRGPYEQYF. The CDR3 region has the DNA TGTGCCAGCAGCCCCAGGGGTCCCTACGAGCAGTACTTC.

The chain employs TRBV4-2 and TRBJ2-5; tentative D call: TRBD2 (6 bases). With 3 bases removed from V and 5 bases from J, the gap between germline ends came to 19 bases. Germline V gene sequence: CDR1 LGHNA, CDR2 YNFKEQ. CDR3 length equals 16 residues. CDR3 in amino acids: CASSHLPGSAGETQYF. In DNA, the CDR3 is TGTGCCAGCAGCCACCTCCCGGGCTCCGCGGGGGAGACCCAGTACTTC.

V and J are TRBV9 and TRBJ2-2, with a tentative D call TRBD1 (5 bases). The CDR3 covers 17 residues. The V and J ends lost 0 bases and 0 bases respectively, with 12 bases between them. Germline V gene data show CDR1 as SGDLS and CDR2 as YYNGEE. CDR3 residues: CASSVVGQLANTGELFF. The DNA for the CDR3 is TGTGCCAGCAGCGTAGTGGGGCAGCTCGCGAACACCGGGGAGCTGTTTTTT. Based on the CDR3 plus reference TRBV9 and TRBJ2-2, the full variable domain is DSGVTQTPKHLITATGQRVTLRCSPRSGDLSVYWYQQSLDQGLQFLIQYYNGEERAKGNILERFSAQQFPDLHSELNLSSLELGDSALYFCASSVVGQLANTGELFFGEGSRLTVL.